This TCR beta chain was sequenced for a study of cytomegalovirus exposure and HLA in healthy donors. As to this clone: As yet, its antigen is unknown.

In the PCR, 60 Vbeta and 13 Jbeta primers were used. Data came from immunoSEQ multiplex PCR; TCRdb stores just in-frame clones and leaves some out. There are some 130,000 clones in the sample; around 87% occur only once, and more than 4% lies in the top ten. Study-wide results and caveats: Evidence from a later analysis indicated that most CMV-associated TCR beta chains looked HLA-restricted.

Sequenced: PBMCs. The origin of this receptor is a woman aged 30 to 39 in good health and CMV-seronegative.

The CDR3: CASMGLLNTEAFF. The CDR3 DNA sequence: TGTGCCAGCATGGGACTGCTGAACACTGAAGCTTTCTTT. The J gene is TRBJ1-1, the V gene TRBV2, with a possible D match to TRBD1 (5 bases). The germline V gene has CDR1 SNHLY and CDR2 FYNNEI. The CDR3 is 13 residues long. V lost 7 bases and J lost 0, with 9 bases in between. The full variable domain, with the rest looked up from reference TRBV2 and TRBJ1-1, is EPEVTQTPSHQVTQMGQEVILRCVPISNHLYFYWYRQILGQKVEFLVSFYNNEISEKSEIFDDQFSVERPDGSNFTLKIRSTKLEDSAMYFCASMGLLNTEAFFGQGTRLTVV.